The 26 T cell receptor beta chains below all came from one sample that was sequenced in a study of OX40 agonist ivuxolimab in advanced cancers. The table came from immunoSEQ multiplex PCR; TCRdb's copy has only in-frame clones and leaves some out. The sample records over 70,000 clones, roughly 88% being singletons. The sequenced sample was CD4+ or CD8+ T cells sorted from blood, obtained in a trial of the OX40 agonist ivuxolimab. These receptors originate from an adult with an advanced solid tumor such as melanoma, head and neck, liver or kidney cancer.

V is TRBV7-8 and J is TRBJ2-1; 10 positions agree with TRBD2. This CDR3 is built from 15 residues. Looked up from germline, CDR1 is SGHVS and CDR2 is FQNEAQ. The J segment lost 2 bases and the V segment lost 5 bases, leaving 3 bases of the junction unmatched. The CDR3 nucleotides are TGTGCCAGCAGCGTCACTAGCGGGGCCTACAATGAGCAGTTCTTC. This codes for CASSVTSGAYNEQFF.

The J gene is TRBJ2-1, the V gene TRBV6-5, with TRBD1 matching over 9 bases. The CDR3 has 16 amino acids. V was clipped by 4 bases and J by 7 bases; unmatched bases: 11. CDR1 is MNHEY and CDR2 is SVGAGI in the germline V gene. CDR3 nucleotides: TGTGCCAGCAGTTCGACAGCCGGGACAGGGTCGAATGAGCAGTTCTTC. Translation gives CASSSTAGTGSNEQFF.

The chain joins TRBV7-2 to TRBJ2-5; TRBD1 or TRBD2 may be the D gene (6 bases each). In germline, CDR1 is SGHTA, CDR2 FQGNSA. The CDR3 is 14 amino acids. The V end was cut by 5 bases, the J end by 2 bases, with 12 bases between. The CDR3 protein is CASSGGRGQETQYF. The CDR3 DNA sequence: TGTGCCAGCAGCGGGGGGCGAGGGCAAGAGACCCAGTACTTC.

The chain has TRBV7-2 and TRBJ1-4, with 9 positions matching TRBD1. The CDR3 is 15 residues long. CDR1 and CDR2 (germline): SGHTA, FQGNSA. Unmatched junction bases numbered 4, after V lost 6 bases and J lost 2 bases. CDR3 in DNA: TGTGCCAGCAGACCTGGGACAGGGACTAATGAAAAACTGTTTTTT. Translation: CASRPGTGTNEKLFF.

This chain uses TRBV5-1 with TRBJ2-3; 13 nucleotides line up with TRBD2. The V and J ends lost 4 bases and 4 bases, in that order; junction bases with no gene match: 9. The germline V gene encodes CDR1 SGHRS and CDR2 YFSETQ. This CDR3 has 17 amino acids. CDR3 in DNA: TGCGCCAGCAGCCTAGGACTAGCGGGAGCTTTGGCAGATACGCAGTATTTT. Protein product: CASSLGLAGALADTQYF.

This clone was seen only once. The V and J genes are TRBV6-5 and TRBJ1-3, with D uncertain. The V gene lost 5 bases and the J gene lost 2 bases, with 13 bases spanning the gap. CDR1 is MNHEY, CDR2 SVGAGI, per germline. The CDR3 totals 15 residues. The DNA of the CDR3 is TGTGCCAGCAGTACCACACAGCTTACTGGAAACACCATATATTTT. It specifies CASSTTQLTGNTIYF.

The chain joins TRBV9 to TRBJ2-7; D is unclear. The ends were cut back, 0 bases at V and 0 bases at J, with 13 bases in the middle. This CDR3 comprises 16 residues. Per the germline V gene, CDR1 is SGDLS and CDR2 is YYNGEE. Written as DNA, the CDR3 is TGTGCCAGCAGCGTAGGATTTAGAACGAGCTCCTACGAGCAGTACTTC. Residues: CASSVGFRTSSYEQYF.

The chain's CDR3 is CASSPLGQALEGNTIYF. DNA for the CDR3: TGTGCCAGCAGTCCCCTGGGACAGGCCCTGGAGGGAAACACCATATATTTT. This sequence joins TRBV28 and TRBJ1-3; 8 nucleotides line up with TRBD1. The ends lost 5 bases at V and 4 bases at J; junction bases unmatched: 13. This CDR3 has 17 amino acids. The germline gives CDR1 MDHEN, CDR2 SYDVKM.

The chain joins TRBV6-6 to TRBJ2-2; D is possibly TRBD2 (6 bases). The CDR3 is 15 residues long. Germline V gene data show CDR1 as MNHNY and CDR2 as SVGAGI (reference sequence). V was cut by 8 bases and J by 3 bases, with 16 bases left in between. The CDR3 spells CASRTGTRDTGELFF. The DNA of the CDR3 is TGTGCCAGCCGAACCGGGACTCGAGACACCGGGGAGCTGTTTTTT.

The chain employs TRBV19 and TRBJ2-3, with TRBD1 as a possible D gene (6 bases). Germline V CDR1 and CDR2: LNHDA, SQIVND (reference sequence). Trimming cost V 5 bases and J 2 bases, with 11 bases left between them. CDR3 length: 14 amino acids. The CDR3 loop reads CASSGGQITDTQYF. The CDR3 DNA sequence: TGTGCCAGTAGTGGAGGACAGATCACAGATACGCAGTATTTT.

The chain joins TRBV7-2 to TRBJ2-1; 13 nucleotides agree with TRBD2. The CDR3 runs to 15 residues. The junction had 8 bases not matched to a gene; V was cut back by 7 bases and J by 8 bases. Germline assignment: CDR1 SGHTA and CDR2 FQGNSA. In DNA, the CDR3 is TGTGCCAGCACCCGGACTAGCGGGAGAACAGATGAGCAGTTCTTC. This gives the protein CASTRTSGRTDEQFF. The variable domain in full, completed from reference TRBV7-2 and TRBJ2-1, reads GAGVSQSPSNKVTEKGKDVELRCDPISGHTALYWYRQSLGQGLEFLIYFQGNSAPDKSGLPSDRFSAERTGGSVSTLTIQRTQQEDSAVYLCASTRTSGRTDEQFFGPGTRLTVL.

This chain links TRBV5-3 with TRBJ2-4; D ambiguous. TRBV5-3 is flagged as an ORF with uncertain function. Trimming removed 5 bases from V and 0 bases from J, with 18 bases in between. The CDR3 extends over 17 amino acids. Here the CDR3 DNA reads TGTGCCAGAAGGCCGAGCCTGCCCCCCCTAGCCAAAAACATTCAGTACTTC. Protein sequence: CARRPSLPPLAKNIQYF.

The chain is built from TRBV2 and TRBJ2-7; D is uncertain. Germline-derived CDR1 and CDR2 are SNHLY and FYNNEI. The CDR3 is 11 amino acids. The V end lost 10 bases, the J end lost 7 bases, and 14 bases lay between the germline ends. CDR3 in DNA: TGTGCCACCCGGAAGGACGGTGAGCAGTACTTC. Translated, it gives CATRKDGEQYF.

This sequence joins TRBV5-4 and TRBJ2-3; D remains ambiguous. V was shortened by 2 bases and J by 0 bases, with 7 bases between the two germline ends. In germline, CDR1 is SGHNT, CDR2 YYREEE (reference sequence). CDR3 length: 14 residues. As DNA, the CDR3 is TGTGCCAGCAGCTTCCCGAAGAGCACAGATACGCAGTATTTT. As protein: CASSFPKSTDTQYF. The whole variable domain, remainder taken from reference TRBV5-4 and TRBJ2-3, is ETGVTQSPTHLIKTRGQQVTLRCSSQSGHNTVSWYQQALGQGPQFIFQYYREEENGRGNFPPRFSGLQFPNYSSELNVNALELDDSALYLCASSFPKSTDTQYFGPGTRLTVL.

This chain uses TRBV5-1 with TRBJ2-3; 7 bases align to TRBD1. Germline V gives CDR1 SGHRS, CDR2 YFSETQ. The CDR3 contains 15 residues. The trim removed 4 bases at V and 1 base at J, leaving 6 bases unmatched. In DNA form, the CDR3 reads TGCGCCAGCAGCAACCGGGACAGCCGCACAGATACGCAGTATTTT. This gives the protein CASSNRDSRTDTQYF.

V and J are TRBV7-2 and TRBJ2-5, with D possibly matching TRBD2 (7 bases). Germline CDR1 is SGHTA and CDR2 is FQGNSA. V was clipped by 8 bases and J by 9 bases, with 16 bases between them. This CDR3 has 12 residues. The CDR3 nucleotides are TGTGCCAGCCAAACCGGGGGGCAGGCCCAGTACTTC. Its translation: CASQTGGQAQYF.

The J gene is TRBJ2-3, the V gene TRBV6-6, with 11 bases matching TRBD1. Germline assignment: CDR1 MNHNY and CDR2 SVGAGI (reference sequence). This CDR3 has 13 amino acids. The V segment lost 6 bases and the J segment 6 bases; nucleotides outside the gene matches: 2. The CDR3 reads CASSRDRGDTQYF. CDR3 coding DNA: TGTGCCAGCAGCCGGGACAGGGGGGATACGCAGTATTTT.

The chain recombines TRBV7-2 with TRBJ2-3; the D is unclear. Germline CDR1 and CDR2: SGHTA and FQGNSA. The CDR3 totals 13 residues. V gave up 6 bases and J gave up 2 bases, with 9 bases separating them. The CDR3 DNA reads as TGTGCCAGCAGTAATCAATTCACAGATACGCAGTATTTT. It translates to CASSNQFTDTQYF.

The V gene is TRBV11-2, the J gene TRBJ2-2, with D perhaps TRBD1 (6 bases). CDR1 is SGHAT and CDR2 is FQNNGV in the germline V gene. V gave up 2 bases and J gave up 7 bases, with 14 bases separating them. The CDR3 covers 15 residues. CDR3 in amino acids: CASSLLQGVGGELFF. For the CDR3, the DNA is TGTGCCAGCAGCTTATTACAGGGCGTGGGCGGGGAGCTGTTTTTT.

This clone was recorded once. This chain joins TRBV5-6 and TRBJ1-2; unclear D gene. Per the germline V gene, CDR1 is SGHDT and CDR2 is YYEEEE. The germline V and J ends were trimmed by 0 bases and 2 bases, with 8 bases remaining between them. The CDR3 consists of 14 residues. CDR3 in amino acids: CASSLGQINYGYTF. CDR3 in DNA: TGTGCCAGCAGCTTGGGACAAATCAACTATGGCTACACCTTC.

V gene TRBV27 combines with J gene TRBJ2-7, with 7 bases identical to TRBD1. This CDR3 is 15 amino acids long. Looked up from germline, CDR1 is MNHEY and CDR2 is SMNVEV (reference sequence). The J segment lost 0 bases and the V segment lost 6 bases, leaving 8 bases of the junction unmatched. The CDR3: CASSYTGTASYEQYF. As DNA, the CDR3 is TGTGCCAGCAGCTACACGGGGACAGCCTCCTACGAGCAGTACTTC.

This CDR3 is CASSPETGYRETQYF. The CDR3 nucleotides read TGTGCCAGCTCACCAGAGACAGGGTACCGGGAGACCCAGTACTTC. The chain joins TRBV18 to TRBJ2-5; 7 bases fit TRBD1. CDR3 length equals 15 residues. V shed 2 bases, J shed 5 bases, and the junction held 8 bases outside the gene matches. The germline gives CDR1 KGHSH, CDR2 LQKENI.

This clone was found a few times. The chain links TRBV19 to TRBJ1-3; D gene uncertain. Trimming cost V 3 bases and J 4 bases, with 10 bases left between them. There are 14 residues in the CDR3. Per the germline V gene, CDR1 is LNHDA and CDR2 is SQIVND (reference sequence). CDR3 nucleotide sequence: TGTGCCAGTAGTATTCAGGCCCGCGGAAACACCATATATTTT. As protein: CASSIQARGNTIYF.

This rearrangement joins TRBV11-3 to TRBJ2-2, with 9 bases that match TRBD1. V trimming: 5 bases; J trimming: 3 bases; junction bases outside the gene matches: 4. Germline CDR1 is SGHNT and CDR2 is YENEEA. The CDR3 consists of 15 residues. DNA of the CDR3: TGTGCCAGCAGCCCGGGACAGGGAGACACCGGGGAGCTGTTTTTT. It translates to CASSPGQGDTGELFF.

In DNA form, the CDR3 reads TGTGCCAGCAGCTTATTGGTCGGCGGGAGCGCAGATACGCAGTATTTT. Translated, it gives CASSLLVGGSADTQYF. The J gene is TRBJ2-3, the V gene TRBV7-3; the match to TRBD2 covers 7 bases. With V trimmed by 2 bases and J by 4 bases, 9 bases remained unmatched. The CDR3 is 16 amino acids. The germline V gene has CDR1 SGHTA and CDR2 FQGTGA.

The V and J genes are TRBV6-5 and TRBJ1-4; D may be TRBD1 (5 bases). The germline V gene has CDR1 MNHEY and CDR2 SVGAGI. The CDR3 consists of 13 residues. Trimming took 4 bases from V and 4 from J, leaving 7 bases between them. CDR3 sequence (DNA): TGTGCCAGCAGTTTTGGGGGTAATGAAAAACTGTTTTTT. It codes for CASSFGGNEKLFF.